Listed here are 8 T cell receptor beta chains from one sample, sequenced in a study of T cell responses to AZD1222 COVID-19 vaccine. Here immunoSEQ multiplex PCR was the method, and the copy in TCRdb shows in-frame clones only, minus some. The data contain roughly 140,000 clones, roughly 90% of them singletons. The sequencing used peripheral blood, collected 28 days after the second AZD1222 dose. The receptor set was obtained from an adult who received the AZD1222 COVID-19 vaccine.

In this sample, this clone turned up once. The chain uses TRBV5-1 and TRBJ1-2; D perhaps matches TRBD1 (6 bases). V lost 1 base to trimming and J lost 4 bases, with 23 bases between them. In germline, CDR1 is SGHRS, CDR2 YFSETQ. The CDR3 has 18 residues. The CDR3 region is CASSLIPGGGSLGYGYTF. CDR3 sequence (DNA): TGCGCCAGCAGCTTGATCCCAGGAGGGGGATCCCTAGGCTATGGCTACACCTTC.

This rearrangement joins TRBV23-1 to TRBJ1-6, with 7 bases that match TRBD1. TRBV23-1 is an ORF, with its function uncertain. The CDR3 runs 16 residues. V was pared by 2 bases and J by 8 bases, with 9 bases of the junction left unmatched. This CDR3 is CASSQPWTGQDSPLHF. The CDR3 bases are TGCGCCAGCAGTCAACCCTGGACAGGTCAGGATTCACCCCTCCACTTT.

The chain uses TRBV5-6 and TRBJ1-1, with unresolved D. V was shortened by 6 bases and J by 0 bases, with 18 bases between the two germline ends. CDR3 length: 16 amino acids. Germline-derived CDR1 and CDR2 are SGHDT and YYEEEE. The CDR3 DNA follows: TGTGCCAGCACCCTAATGACGCCAGGTTTGAACACTGAAGCTTTCTTT. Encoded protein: CASTLMTPGLNTEAFF.

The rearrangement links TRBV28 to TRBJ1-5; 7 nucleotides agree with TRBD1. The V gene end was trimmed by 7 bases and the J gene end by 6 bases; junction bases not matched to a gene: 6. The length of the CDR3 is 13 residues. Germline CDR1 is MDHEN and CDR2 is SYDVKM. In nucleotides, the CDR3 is TGTGCCAGCATTTCTTCAGGGGGTCAGCCCCAGCATTTT. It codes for CASISSGGQPQHF.

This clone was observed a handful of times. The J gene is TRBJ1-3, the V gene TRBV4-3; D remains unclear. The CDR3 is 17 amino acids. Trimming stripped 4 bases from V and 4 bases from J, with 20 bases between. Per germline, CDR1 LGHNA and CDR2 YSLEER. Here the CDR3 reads CASSRDEGALSGNTIYF. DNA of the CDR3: TGCGCCAGCAGCCGTGACGAGGGCGCATTATCCGGAAACACCATATATTTT.

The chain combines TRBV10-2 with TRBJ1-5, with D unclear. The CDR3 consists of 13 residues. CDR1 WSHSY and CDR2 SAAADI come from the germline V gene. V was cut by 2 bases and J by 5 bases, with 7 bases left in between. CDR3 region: CASSEGGHQPQHF. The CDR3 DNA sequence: TGCGCCAGCAGTGAGGGAGGGCATCAGCCCCAGCATTTT.

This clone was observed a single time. The CDR3 DNA reads as TGTGCCAGCAGTTTATCCCCCGGGGGGCACTATGGCTACACCTTC. Residues: CASSLSPGGHYGYTF. The chain uses TRBV28 and TRBJ1-2; maybe TRBD1 (6 bases). Trimming took off 1 base at V and 3 bases at J, with 12 bases between the two ends. The CDR3 is made up of 15 amino acids. From germline, CDR1 is MDHEN and CDR2 SYDVKM.

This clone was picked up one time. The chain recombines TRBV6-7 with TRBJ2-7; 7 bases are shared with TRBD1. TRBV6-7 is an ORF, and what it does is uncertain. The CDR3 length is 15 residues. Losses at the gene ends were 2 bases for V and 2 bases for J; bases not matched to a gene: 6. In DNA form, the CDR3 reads TGTGCCAGCAGTTACCCCGAGGGGGCCGCCTACGAGCAGTACTTC. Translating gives CASSYPEGAAYEQYF.